What follows describes a single T cell receptor (beta chain). Each bulk PBMC sample had roughly 400 ng DNA loaded. The method was immunoSEQ multiplex PCR; TCRdb's version includes in-frame clones alone and lacks a portion of them. Of around 4,800 clones in the sample, almost 90% were seen once. Described time point: week 3, after first cycle of checkpoint inhibitor. The germline V gene encodes CDR1 MNHEY and CDR2 SMNVEV (reference sequence). V lost 0 bases and J lost 5, with 8 bases in between. The length of the CDR3 is 13 residues. This sample is drawn from a study of blood T cell dynamics during melanoma immunotherapy.

Material: blood, obtained from a patient treated with checkpoint blockade. The clonotype was recovered from a human donor with melanoma. The chain is built from TRBV27 and TRBJ2-7; weak D call: TRBD2 (5 bases). The CDR3 spells CASSLSRADEQYF. The CDR3 nucleotides read TGTGCCAGCAGTTTATCGAGGGCCGACGAGCAGTACTTC.